Sequencing of this TCR beta chain was carried out in a study of blood T cells in healthy people across ages. About the research overall: Template switching picked up about one barcoded beta molecule for each two T cells.

General observations from the study: Older individuals had lower TCR beta diversity per million T cells (the decline was roughly linear).

This clonotype has just a few counts. The target antigen is unknown. A second about 7 to 11 cycle PCR used barcoded and J-beta primers. Sequencing recovered at least 3 million CDR3-containing paired-end reads from each sample. TCRdb itself ran the 5' RACE reads through MiXCR, one entry per CDR3 protein. The sample contains about 830,000 distinct CDR3 sequences, under 80% of which appear only once. This CDR3 region has 15 residues. Germline trimming cut 3 bases from V and 10 bases from J; bases unmatched to any gene: 8. Germline assignment: CDR1 LNHNV and CDR2 YYDKDF (reference sequence). The chain recombines TRBV15 with TRBJ1-6, with 8 bases matching TRBD1. Source material: blood. This TCR came from a man under 40 in good health. In nucleotides, the CDR3 is TGTGCCACCAGCAGCAACAGGGGGACTTTGTCACCCCTCCACTTT. Protein sequence: CATSSNRGTLSPLHF.